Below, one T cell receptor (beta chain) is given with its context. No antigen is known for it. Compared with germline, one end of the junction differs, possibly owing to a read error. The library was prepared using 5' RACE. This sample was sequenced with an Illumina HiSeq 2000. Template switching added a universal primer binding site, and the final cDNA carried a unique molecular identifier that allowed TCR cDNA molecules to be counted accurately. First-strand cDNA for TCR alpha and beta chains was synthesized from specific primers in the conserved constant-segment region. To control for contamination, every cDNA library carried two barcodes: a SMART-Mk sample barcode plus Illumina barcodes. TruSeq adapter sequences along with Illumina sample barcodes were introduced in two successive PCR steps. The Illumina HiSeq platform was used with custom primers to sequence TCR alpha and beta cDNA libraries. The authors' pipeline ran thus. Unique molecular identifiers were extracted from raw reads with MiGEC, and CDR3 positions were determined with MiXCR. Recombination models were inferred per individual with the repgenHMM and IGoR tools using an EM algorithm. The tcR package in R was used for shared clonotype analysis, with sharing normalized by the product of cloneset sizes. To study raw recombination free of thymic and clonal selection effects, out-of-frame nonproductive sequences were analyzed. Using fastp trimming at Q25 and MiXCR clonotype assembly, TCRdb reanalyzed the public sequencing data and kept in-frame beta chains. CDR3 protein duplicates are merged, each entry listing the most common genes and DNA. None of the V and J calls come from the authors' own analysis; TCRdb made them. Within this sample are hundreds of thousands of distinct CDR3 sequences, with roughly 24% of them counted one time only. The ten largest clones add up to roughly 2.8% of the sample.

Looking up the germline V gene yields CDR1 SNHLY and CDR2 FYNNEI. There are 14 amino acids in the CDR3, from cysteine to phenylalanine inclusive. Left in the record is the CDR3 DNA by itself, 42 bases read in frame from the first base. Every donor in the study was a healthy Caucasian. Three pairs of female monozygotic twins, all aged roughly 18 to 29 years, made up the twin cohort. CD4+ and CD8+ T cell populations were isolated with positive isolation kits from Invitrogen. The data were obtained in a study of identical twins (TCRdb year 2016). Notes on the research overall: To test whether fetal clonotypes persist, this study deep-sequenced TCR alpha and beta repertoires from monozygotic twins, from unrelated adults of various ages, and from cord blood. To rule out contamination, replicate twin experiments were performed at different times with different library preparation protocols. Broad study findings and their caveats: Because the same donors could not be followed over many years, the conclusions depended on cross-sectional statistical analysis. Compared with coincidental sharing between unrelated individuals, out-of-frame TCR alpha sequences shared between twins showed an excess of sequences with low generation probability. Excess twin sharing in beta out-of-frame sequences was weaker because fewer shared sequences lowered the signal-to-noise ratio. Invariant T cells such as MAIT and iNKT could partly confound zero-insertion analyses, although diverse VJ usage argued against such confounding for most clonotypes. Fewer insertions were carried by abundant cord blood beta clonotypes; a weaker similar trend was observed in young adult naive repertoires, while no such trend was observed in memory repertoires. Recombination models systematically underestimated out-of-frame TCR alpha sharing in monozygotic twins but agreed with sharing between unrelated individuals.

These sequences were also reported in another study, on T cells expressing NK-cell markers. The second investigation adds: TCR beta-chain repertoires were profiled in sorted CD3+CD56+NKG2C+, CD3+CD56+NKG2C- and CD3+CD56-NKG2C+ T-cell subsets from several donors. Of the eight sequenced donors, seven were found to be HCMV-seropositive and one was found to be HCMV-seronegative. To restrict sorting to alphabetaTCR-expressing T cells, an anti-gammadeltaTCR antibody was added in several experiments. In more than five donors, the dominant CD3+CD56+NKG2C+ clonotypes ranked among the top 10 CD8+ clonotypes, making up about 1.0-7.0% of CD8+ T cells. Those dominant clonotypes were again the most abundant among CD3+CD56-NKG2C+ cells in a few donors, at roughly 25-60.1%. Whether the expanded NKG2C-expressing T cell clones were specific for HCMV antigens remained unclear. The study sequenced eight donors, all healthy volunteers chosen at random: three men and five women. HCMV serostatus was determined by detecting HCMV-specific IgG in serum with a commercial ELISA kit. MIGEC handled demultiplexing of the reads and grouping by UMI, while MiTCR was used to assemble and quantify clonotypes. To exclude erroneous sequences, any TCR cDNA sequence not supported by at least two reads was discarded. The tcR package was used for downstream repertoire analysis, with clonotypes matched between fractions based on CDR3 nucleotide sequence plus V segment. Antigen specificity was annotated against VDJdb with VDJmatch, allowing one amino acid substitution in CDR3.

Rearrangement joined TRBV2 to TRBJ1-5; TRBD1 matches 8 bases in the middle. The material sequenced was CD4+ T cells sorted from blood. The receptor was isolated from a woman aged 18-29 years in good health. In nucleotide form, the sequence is TGTGCCAGCAGGAGTACAGGGGGTAGTCAGCTCCAGCATTTT. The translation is CASRSTGGSQLQHF.